The present T cell receptor (beta chain) was sequenced within a study of T cells after yellow fever vaccination. MiXCR was run by TCRdb on the 5' RACE reads, yielding one entry per CDR3 protein. The sample carries fewer than 350,000 distinct CDR3 sequences, 3.5% to 5% recorded once. This clonotype showed up many times. The CDR3 has 13 residues. Germline V CDR1 and CDR2: SQVTM, ANQGSEA. V was shortened by 4 bases and J by 5 bases, with 12 bases between the two germline ends. This chain uses TRBV29-1 with TRBJ1-5; D unresolved. The sample in question was PBMCs, obtained 15 days after the yellow fever booster vaccination. The receptor comes from a man between 18 and 29 years old who received the YFV17D yellow fever vaccine. The CDR3 DNA follows: TGCAGCGTTGGTGAGGGAAACGATCAGCCCCAGCATTTT. It encodes CSVGEGNDQPQHF.